The clone carrying this T cell receptor (beta chain) was observed a single time. The same CDR3 can be traced to other DNA sequences in this sample. The data derive from a study of blood T cell repertoires in COVID-19. Across the whole study: Researchers got acute and convalescent COVID-19 samples from the United States, Italy and Spain.

Original data processing: Researchers report that nucleated cell counts were estimated from reference gene primer amplification. The method was immunoSEQ multiplex PCR; TCRdb's version includes in-frame clones alone and lacks a portion of them. V and J calls and clone size are those listed in that table; D and trimming were worked out from the DNA. The table lists 150,000 to 200,000 clones, around 90% of them singletons. The CDR3 loop spans 15 amino acids. Per the germline V gene, CDR1 is SGHRS and CDR2 is YFSETQ. V was cut by 0 bases and J by 1 base, with 8 bases left in between. V gene TRBV5-1 combines with J gene TRBJ1-3; TRBD1 is a possible D gene (6 bases). The source of this sequence is a man in his fifties or sixties with active or convalescent COVID-19. The sample taken for sequencing was peripheral blood. The CDR3 spells CASSLDQGSGNTIYF. The CDR3, as DNA: TGCGCCAGCAGCTTGGATCAGGGGTCTGGAAACACCATATATTTT.